These 21 T cell receptor beta chains share one sample of origin, sequenced in a study of T-cell reconstitution after alpha-beta-depleted transplantation in children (dated by TCRdb to 2016 to 2017). The library was produced with PCR. Sequencing instrument: Illumina HiSeq 2500. TCR library preparation used molecular barcoding, with unique molecular identifiers applied to normalize quantification of the TCRbeta repertoire. TCRdb cleaned the public reads at Q25 with fastp, built clones with MiXCR and kept in-frame beta chains. Each entry is one CDR3 protein sequence, shown with its most common DNA and genes. Recorded for this sample are some 550,000 distinct CDR3 sequences; more than 20% of them occurred a single time. The ten top clones hold around an eighth of the sample. The treatment or condition label for this specimen denotes: allogeneic hematopoietic cell transplantation with graft depleted of TCRalphabeta T cells and CD19 B cells.

Specimen: PBMCs, mostly from graft donor cells, collected 360 days after TCRalphabeta/CD19-depleted stem cell transplant. All receptors come from a boy in the first two years of life who had a stem cell transplant for acute myeloid leukemia, so the T cells may come from the graft donor.

The sample holds many counts of this clonotype. The chain employs TRBV6-2 or TRBV6-3 and TRBJ1-4, with D uncertain. V was shortened by 5 bases and J by 17 bases, with 27 bases between the two germline ends. The CDR3 is 15 residues long. Looked up from germline, CDR1 is MNHEY and CDR2 is SVGEGT. CDR3 sequence (DNA): TGTGCCAGCAGTGGATATAATTCGCCGGGAATTCGCATTTTTTTT. This translates into CASSGYNSPGIRIFF.

This clonotype was detected many times. V is TRBV6-6 and J is TRBJ2-3, with 7 nucleotides matching TRBD2. V dropped 5 bases and J dropped 2; count of bases not matched to a gene: 10. Per germline, CDR1 MNHNY and CDR2 SVGAGI (reference sequence). There are 16 residues in the CDR3. The CDR3 region has the DNA TGTGCCAGCAGTCCAGAGTCGCGGGGGTTCACAGATACGCAGTATTTT. It encodes CASSPESRGFTDTQYF.

This chain connects TRBV29-1 to TRBJ2-5; 12 bases are shared with TRBD2. The CDR3 is 16 residues long. Germline loops: CDR1 SQVTM, CDR2 ANQGSEA. CDR3 in amino acids: CSHGGLAGGARETQYF. The CDR3 nucleotides read TGCAGTCACGGGGGGCTAGCGGGGGGGGCCCGGGAGACCCAGTACTTC.

Here the CDR3 DNA reads TGTGCCAGCAGCGTAGACGGGGGTCGCACAGATACGCAGTATTTT. Translated, it gives CASSVDGGRTDTQYF. The chain recombines TRBV9 with TRBJ2-3; a possible D gene is TRBD2 (6 bases). There are 15 residues in the CDR3. Deletions cut 0 bases from V and 1 base from J, with 9 bases between. The germline CDR1 and CDR2 sequences are SGDLS and YYNGEE.

The chain links TRBV20-1 to TRBJ2-7; D not certain. CDR1 DFQATT and CDR2 SNEGSKA come from the germline V gene (reference sequence). This CDR3 spans 14 amino acids. Trimming left V 3 bases short and J 0 bases short, with 12 bases between. CDR3 amino acids: CSASSDTSSYEQYF. CDR3 in DNA: TGCAGTGCTAGCTCGGATACCAGCTCCTACGAGCAGTACTTC.

This chain joins TRBV4-1 and TRBJ2-1; 9 bases are a match to TRBD2. CDR1 is MGHRA and CDR2 is YSYEKL in the germline V gene. The ends lost 0 bases at V and 7 bases at J; junction bases unmatched: 7. CDR3 length: 16 residues. The CDR3 coding sequence is TGCGCCAGCAGCCAAGATAACAGCGGGGGGTTTAATGAGCAGTTCTTC. Translated: CASSQDNSGGFNEQFF.

There are a few counts of this clonotype. CDR3 in amino acids: CATSREGRGETQYF. CDR3 coding DNA: TGTGCCACCAGCAGAGAGGGCAGGGGAGAGACCCAGTACTTC. This sequence joins TRBV15 and TRBJ2-5; possible D gene TRBD1, 6 bases. The V and J ends lost 0 bases and 4 bases respectively, with 9 bases between them. The CDR3 runs 14 residues. Germline CDR1 reads LNHNV; CDR2 reads YYDKDF (reference sequence).

This clonotype appeared a few times. The chain is built from TRBV12-3 or TRBV12-4 and TRBJ1-4, with D tentatively TRBD1 (6 bases). V shed 5 bases and J shed 7 bases, with 17 bases lying between them. CDR3 length: 15 amino acids. CDR3 sequence (DNA): TGTGCCAGCAGTCCGAGGGGGAATCTAGGTGAAAAACTGTTTTTT. Protein: CASSPRGNLGEKLFF.

The chain is built from TRBV5-6 and TRBJ1-2; 8 positions match TRBD1. The germline V gene encodes CDR1 SGHDT and CDR2 YYEEEE. V was pared by 0 bases and J by 4 bases, with 5 bases of the junction left unmatched. The CDR3 is 15 residues long. The CDR3, as DNA: TGTGCCAGCAGCTTGGTCCAGGGGGCGCGCTATGGCTACACCTTC. It translates to CASSLVQGARYGYTF.

The J gene is TRBJ2-1, the V gene TRBV5-6, with a tentative D call TRBD2 (5 bases). This CDR3 is 15 amino acids long. CDR1 is SGHDT and CDR2 is YYEEEE in the germline V gene. V lost 3 bases and J lost 0, with 10 bases in between. The CDR3 spells CASSSLAFSYNEQFF. CDR3 DNA sequence: TGTGCCAGCAGCTCCTTAGCGTTCTCCTACAATGAGCAGTTCTTC.

The rearrangement uses TRBV20-1 and TRBJ2-5; TRBD2 matches at 11 bases. CDR3 length equals 13 residues. V was pared by 6 bases and J by 6 bases, with 6 bases of the junction left unmatched. Germline V lookup: CDR1 DFQATT, CDR2 SNEGSKA (reference sequence). The CDR3 sequence is CSAQLAGAKTQYF. CDR3 DNA: TGCAGTGCCCAACTAGCGGGGGCGAAGACCCAGTACTTC.

At least ten counts were recorded for this clonotype. V is TRBV15 and J is TRBJ2-7, with a tentative D call TRBD1 (6 bases). Germline CDR1 and CDR2: LNHNV and YYDKDF (reference sequence). This CDR3 region has 16 residues. V was shortened by 2 bases and J by 1 base, with 15 bases between the two germline ends. As DNA, the CDR3 is TGTGCCACCAGCAGACTACCCCAGGGGTCTTCCTACGAGCAGTACTTC. Translating gives CATSRLPQGSSYEQYF.

In this sample, this clonotype turned up many times. The chain joins TRBV5-1 to TRBJ1-1; D ambiguous. V lost 4 bases and J lost 1, with 11 bases in between. CDR3 length equals 14 residues. Per the germline V gene, CDR1 is SGHRS and CDR2 is YFSETQ. The CDR3 nucleotides read TGCGCCAGCAGCCCTGAGCTGGGGAACACTGAAGCTTTCTTT. Protein: CASSPELGNTEAFF.

The chain combines TRBV12-3 or TRBV12-4 with TRBJ1-2, with a possible D match to TRBD1 (6 bases). V was shortened by 3 bases and J by 14 bases, with 19 bases between the two germline ends. CDR3 length: 13 residues. CDR3 in amino acids: CASSLAGQGRRTF. In nucleotides, the CDR3 is TGTGCCAGCAGTTTGGCGGGTCAGGGGCGAAGAACCTTC.

This CDR3 is CSARARGAAGTQYF. The CDR3 nucleotides read TGCAGTGCTAGAGCCAGAGGAGCCGCAGGGACCCAGTACTTC. V and J are TRBV20-1 and TRBJ2-5, with D hard to call. The germline V and J ends were trimmed by 1 base and 7 bases, with 16 bases remaining between them. Germline V lookup: CDR1 DFQATT, CDR2 SNEGSKA (reference sequence). CDR3 length: 14 amino acids.

The chain employs TRBV7-2 and TRBJ2-1, with 7 bases aligning to TRBD1. The germline V gene encodes CDR1 SGHTA and CDR2 FQGNSA. CDR3 length: 12 amino acids. The trim removed 10 bases at V and 10 bases at J, leaving 10 bases unmatched. As DNA, the CDR3 is TGTGCCATAGGCCCGATAGGGGGCGAGCAGTTCTTC. Translation gives CAIGPIGGEQFF.

V usage is TRBV9 and J usage is TRBJ2-3, with 8 nucleotides matching TRBD2. The germline gives CDR1 SGDLS, CDR2 YYNGEE. V dropped 3 bases and J dropped 1; count of bases not matched to a gene: 4. The CDR3 spans 15 residues. As DNA, the CDR3 is TGTGCCAGCAGCGCCGGGGGGGCCGGCACAGATACGCAGTATTTT. Translating gives CASSAGGAGTDTQYF.

This clonotype was counted many times. This sequence joins TRBV7-9 and TRBJ2-7; 7 nucleotides agree with TRBD1. Germline V gene sequence: CDR1 SEHNR, CDR2 FQNEAQ (reference sequence). The V segment lost 5 bases and the J segment 3 bases; nucleotides outside the gene matches: 4. This CDR3 is built from 13 residues. Here the CDR3 reads CASSPTGDYEQYV. The DNA for the CDR3 is TGTGCCAGCAGCCCTACAGGGGACTACGAGCAGTACGTC.

The CDR3 sequence: CATSRARQPSYEQYF. CDR3 nucleotide sequence: TGTGCCACCAGCAGGGCCCGACAGCCCTCCTACGAGCAGTACTTC. The genes are TRBV15 and TRBJ2-7; D possibly corresponds to TRBD1 (5 bases). Trimming removed 3 bases at V and 0 bases at J, with 12 bases between. CDR3 size: 15 residues. CDR1 is LNHNV, CDR2 YYDKDF, per germline (reference sequence).

The V gene is TRBV6-5, the J gene TRBJ1-2; unclear D gene. Germline V lookup: CDR1 MNHEY, CDR2 SVGAGI. Trimming took off 2 bases at V and 5 bases at J, with 9 bases between the two ends. The CDR3 has 13 amino acids. The CDR3 loop is CASSYNGEYGYTF. CDR3 DNA sequence: TGTGCCAGCAGTTACAATGGGGAGTATGGCTACACCTTC.

Here the CDR3 DNA reads TGTGCCATCAGTGAGGGTCGAGGCGGGGAGCTGTTTTTT. It specifies CAISEGRGGELFF. The V gene is TRBV10-3, the J gene TRBJ2-2; D gene ambiguous. V was cut by 2 bases and J by 7 bases, with 8 bases left in between. CDR3 length: 13 residues. Germline V gene sequence: CDR1 ENHRY, CDR2 SYGVKD.